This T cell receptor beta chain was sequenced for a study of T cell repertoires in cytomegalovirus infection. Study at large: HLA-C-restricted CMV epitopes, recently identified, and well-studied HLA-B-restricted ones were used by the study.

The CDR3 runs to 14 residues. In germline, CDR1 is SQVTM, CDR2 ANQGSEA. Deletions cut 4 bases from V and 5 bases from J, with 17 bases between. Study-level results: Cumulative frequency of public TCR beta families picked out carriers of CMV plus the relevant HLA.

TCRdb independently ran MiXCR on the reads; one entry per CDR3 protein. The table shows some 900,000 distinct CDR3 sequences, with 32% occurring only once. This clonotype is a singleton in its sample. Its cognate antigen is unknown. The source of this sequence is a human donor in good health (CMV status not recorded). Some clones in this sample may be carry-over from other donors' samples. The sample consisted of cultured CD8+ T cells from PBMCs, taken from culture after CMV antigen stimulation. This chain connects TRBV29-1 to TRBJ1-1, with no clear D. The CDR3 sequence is CSVARSGVWTEAFF. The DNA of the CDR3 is TGCAGCGTTGCCCGGAGTGGGGTCTGGACTGAAGCTTTCTTT.